This T cell receptor beta chain was found in a study of T cell changes during pregnancy in multiple sclerosis. TCRdb's copy holds only in-frame clones and misses some; the assay was immunoSEQ multiplex PCR. The repertoire holds about 73,000 clones, with 85% to 90% as singletons. The V gene end was trimmed by 6 bases and the J gene end by 3 bases; junction bases not matched to a gene: 5. This CDR3 comprises 13 residues. Per germline, CDR1 MNHEY and CDR2 SVGAGI. This receptor was identified in a female donor in good health, enrolled as a control in a pregnancy study. The material sequenced was peripheral blood, taken after pregnancy. J is TRBJ2-7 and V is TRBV6-5; 7 positions agree with TRBD1. The DNA for the CDR3 is TGTGCCAGCAGCCCGACAGGGATCTACGAGCAGTACTTC. Translation gives CASSPTGIYEQYF.